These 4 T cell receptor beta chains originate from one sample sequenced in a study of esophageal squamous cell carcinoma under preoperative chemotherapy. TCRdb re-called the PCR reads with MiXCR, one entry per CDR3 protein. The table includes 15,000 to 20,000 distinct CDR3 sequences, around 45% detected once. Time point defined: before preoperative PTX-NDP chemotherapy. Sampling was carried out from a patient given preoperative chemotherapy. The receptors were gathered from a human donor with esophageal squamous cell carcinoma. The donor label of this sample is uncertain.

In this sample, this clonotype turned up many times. The CDR3 DNA is TGTGCCAGCAGCTTCCCCCCCCGCGCTTGGGGGGAGCTGTTTTTT. Its protein is CASSFPPRAWGELFF. The chain employs TRBV7-3 and TRBJ2-2; D is undetermined. CDR3 length: 15 amino acids. V lost 3 bases and J 8 bases, leaving 16 bases between the germline ends. Germline V gene data show CDR1 as SGHTA and CDR2 as FQGTGA.

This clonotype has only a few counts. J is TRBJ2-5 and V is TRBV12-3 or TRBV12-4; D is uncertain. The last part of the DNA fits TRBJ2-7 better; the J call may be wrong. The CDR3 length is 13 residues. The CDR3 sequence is CASLPGTGDEQYF. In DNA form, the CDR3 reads TGTGCCAGCCTTCCAGGTACGGGTGACGAGCAGTACTTC.

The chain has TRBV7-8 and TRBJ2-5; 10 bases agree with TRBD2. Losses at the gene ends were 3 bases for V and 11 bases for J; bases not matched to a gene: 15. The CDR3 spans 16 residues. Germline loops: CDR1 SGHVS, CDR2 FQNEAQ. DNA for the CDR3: TGTGCCAGCAGCTTGGGGGAGCTAGCGGGAGTGGGGGAGCAGTACTTC. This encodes CASSLGELAGVGEQYF.

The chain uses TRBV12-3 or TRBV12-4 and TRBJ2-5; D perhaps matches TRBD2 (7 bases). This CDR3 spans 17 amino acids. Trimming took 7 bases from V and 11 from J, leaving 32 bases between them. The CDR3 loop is CASTPGKGGGPLNEQYF. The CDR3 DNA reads TGTGCCAGCACTCCGGGGAAGGGGGGGGGGCCTTTAAATGAGCAGTACTTC.